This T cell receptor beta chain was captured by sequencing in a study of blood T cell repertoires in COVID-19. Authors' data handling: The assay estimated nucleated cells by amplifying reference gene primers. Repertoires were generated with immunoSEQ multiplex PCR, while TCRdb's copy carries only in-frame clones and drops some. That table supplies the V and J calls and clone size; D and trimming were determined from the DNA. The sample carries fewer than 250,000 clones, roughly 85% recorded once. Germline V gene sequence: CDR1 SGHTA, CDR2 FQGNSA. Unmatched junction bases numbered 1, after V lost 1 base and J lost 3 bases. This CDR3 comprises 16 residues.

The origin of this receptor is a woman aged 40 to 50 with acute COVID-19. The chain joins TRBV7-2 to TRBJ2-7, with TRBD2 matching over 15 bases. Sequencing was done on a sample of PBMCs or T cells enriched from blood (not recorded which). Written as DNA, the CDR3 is TGTGCCAGCAGCTTAGGGACTAGCGGGAGGGTCTACGAGCAGTACTTC. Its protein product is CASSLGTSGRVYEQYF.